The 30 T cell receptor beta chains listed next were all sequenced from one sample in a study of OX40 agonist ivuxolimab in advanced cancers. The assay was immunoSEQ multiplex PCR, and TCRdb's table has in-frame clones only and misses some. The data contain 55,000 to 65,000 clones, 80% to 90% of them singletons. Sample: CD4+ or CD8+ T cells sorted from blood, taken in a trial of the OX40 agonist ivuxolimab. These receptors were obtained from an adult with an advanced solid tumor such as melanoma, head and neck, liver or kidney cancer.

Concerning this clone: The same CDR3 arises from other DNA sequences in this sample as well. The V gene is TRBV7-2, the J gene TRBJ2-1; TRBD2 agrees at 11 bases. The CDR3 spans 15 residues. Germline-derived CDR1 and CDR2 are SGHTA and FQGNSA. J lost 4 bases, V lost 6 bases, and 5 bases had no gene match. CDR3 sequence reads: CASSTSGSPYNEQFF. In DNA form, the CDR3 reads TGTGCCAGCAGTACTAGCGGGAGCCCTTACAATGAGCAGTTCTTC.

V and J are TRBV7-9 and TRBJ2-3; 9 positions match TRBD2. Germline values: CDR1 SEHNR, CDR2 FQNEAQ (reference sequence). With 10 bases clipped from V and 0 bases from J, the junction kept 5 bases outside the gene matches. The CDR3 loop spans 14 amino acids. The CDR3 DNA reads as TGTGCCATCGAGACTAGCGGCAGCACAGATACGCAGTATTTT. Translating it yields CAIETSGSTDTQYF.

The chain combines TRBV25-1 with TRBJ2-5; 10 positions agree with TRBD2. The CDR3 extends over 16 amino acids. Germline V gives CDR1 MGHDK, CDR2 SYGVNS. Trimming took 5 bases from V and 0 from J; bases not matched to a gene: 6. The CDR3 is CASSPPSGSYQETQYF. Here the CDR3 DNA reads TGTGCCAGCAGTCCCCCTAGCGGGAGCTACCAAGAGACCCAGTACTTC. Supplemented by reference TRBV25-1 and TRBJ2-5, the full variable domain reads EADIYQTPRYLVIGTGKKITLECSQTMGHDKMYWYQQDPGMELHLIHYSYGVNSTEKGDLSSESTVSRIRTEHFPLTLESARPSHTSQYLCASSPPSGSYQETQYFGPGTRLLVL.

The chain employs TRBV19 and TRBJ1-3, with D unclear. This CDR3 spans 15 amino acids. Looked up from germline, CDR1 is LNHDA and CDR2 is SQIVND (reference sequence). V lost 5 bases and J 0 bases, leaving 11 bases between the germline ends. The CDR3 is CASSSDPFSGNTIYF. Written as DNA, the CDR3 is TGTGCCAGTAGTTCGGACCCGTTCTCTGGAAACACCATATATTTT.

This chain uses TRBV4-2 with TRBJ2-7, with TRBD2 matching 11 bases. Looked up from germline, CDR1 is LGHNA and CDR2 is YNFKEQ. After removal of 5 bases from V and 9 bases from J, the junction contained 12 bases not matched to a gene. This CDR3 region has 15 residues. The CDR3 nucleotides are TGTGCCAGCAGCTATGGGACTAGCGGAGCGGGAGGGCAGTACTTC. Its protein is CASSYGTSGAGGQYF.

In DNA form, the CDR3 reads TGTGCCAGCAGCCGGGAGCCGCACTCCTACAATGAGCAGTTCTTC. Translated, it gives CASSREPHSYNEQFF. J is TRBJ2-1 and V is TRBV7-8, with a tentative D call TRBD2 (6 bases). CDR1 and CDR2 from the germline V gene are SGHVS and FQNEAQ. Trimming stripped 5 bases from V and 0 bases from J, with 11 bases between. The CDR3 consists of 15 residues.

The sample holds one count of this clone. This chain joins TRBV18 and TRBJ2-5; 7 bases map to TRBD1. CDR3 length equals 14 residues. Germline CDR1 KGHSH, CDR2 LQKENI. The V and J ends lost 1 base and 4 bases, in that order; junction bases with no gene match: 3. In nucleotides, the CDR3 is TGTGCCAGCTCACCACTTACAGGGGTAGAGACCCAGTACTTC. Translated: CASSPLTGVETQYF. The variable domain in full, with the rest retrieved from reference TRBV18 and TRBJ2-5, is NAGVMQNPRHLVRRRGQEARLRCSPMKGHSHVYWYRQLPEEGLKFMVYLQKENIIDESGMPKERFSAEFPKEGPSILRIQQVVRGDSAAYFCASSPLTGVETQYFGPGTRLLVL.

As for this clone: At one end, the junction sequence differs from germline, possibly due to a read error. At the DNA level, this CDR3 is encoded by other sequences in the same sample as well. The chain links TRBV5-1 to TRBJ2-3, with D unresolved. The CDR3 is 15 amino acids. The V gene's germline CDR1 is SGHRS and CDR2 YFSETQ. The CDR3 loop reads CASSLVLGLTDTQYF. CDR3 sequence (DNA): TGCGCTAGCAGCTTGGTTTTAGGTCTAACAGATACGCAGTATTTT.

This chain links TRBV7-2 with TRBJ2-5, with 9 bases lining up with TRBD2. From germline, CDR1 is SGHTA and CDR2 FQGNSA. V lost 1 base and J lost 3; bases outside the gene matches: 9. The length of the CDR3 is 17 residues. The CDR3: CASSLGFLAGSEETQYF. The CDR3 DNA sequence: TGTGCCAGCAGCTTAGGGTTTCTAGCGGGATCTGAAGAGACCCAGTACTTC.

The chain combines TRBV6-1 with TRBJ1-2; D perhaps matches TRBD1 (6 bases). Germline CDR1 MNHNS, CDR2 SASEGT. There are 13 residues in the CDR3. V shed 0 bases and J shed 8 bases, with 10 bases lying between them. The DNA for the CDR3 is TGTGCCAGCAGTGAAGCGAGACAGGAAGGCTACACCTTC. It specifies CASSEARQEGYTF.

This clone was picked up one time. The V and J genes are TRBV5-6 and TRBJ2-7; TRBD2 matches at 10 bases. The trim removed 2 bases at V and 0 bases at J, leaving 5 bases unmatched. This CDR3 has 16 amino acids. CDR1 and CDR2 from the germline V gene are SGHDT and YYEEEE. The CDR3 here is CASSFTGLAYSYEQYF. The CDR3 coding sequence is TGTGCCAGCAGCTTTACGGGACTAGCGTACTCCTACGAGCAGTACTTC.

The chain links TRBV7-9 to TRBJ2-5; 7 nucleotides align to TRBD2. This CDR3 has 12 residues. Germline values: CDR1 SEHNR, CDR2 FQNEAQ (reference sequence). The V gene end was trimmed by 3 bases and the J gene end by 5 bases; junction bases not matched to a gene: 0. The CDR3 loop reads CASSLRGETQYF. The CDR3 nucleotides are TGTGCCAGCAGCTTGCGGGGGGAGACCCAGTACTTC.

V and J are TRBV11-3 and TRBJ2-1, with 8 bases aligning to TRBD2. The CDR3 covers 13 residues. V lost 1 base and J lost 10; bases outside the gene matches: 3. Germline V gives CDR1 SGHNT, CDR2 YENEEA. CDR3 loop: CASSLVTSGEQFF. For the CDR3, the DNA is TGTGCCAGCAGCTTAGTCACTAGCGGCGAGCAGTTCTTC.

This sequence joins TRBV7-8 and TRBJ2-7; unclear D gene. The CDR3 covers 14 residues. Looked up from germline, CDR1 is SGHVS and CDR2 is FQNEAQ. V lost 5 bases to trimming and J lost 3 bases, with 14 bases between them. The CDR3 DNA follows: TGTGCCAGCAGCCTAAACCTGGATCTCTACGAGCAGTACTTC. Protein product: CASSLNLDLYEQYF.

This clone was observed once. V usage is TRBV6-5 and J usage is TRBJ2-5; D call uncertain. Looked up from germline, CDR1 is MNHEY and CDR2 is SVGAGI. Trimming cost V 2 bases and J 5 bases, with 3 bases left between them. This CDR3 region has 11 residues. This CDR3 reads CASSYIETQYF. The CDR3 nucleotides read TGTGCCAGCAGTTACATTGAGACCCAGTACTTC.

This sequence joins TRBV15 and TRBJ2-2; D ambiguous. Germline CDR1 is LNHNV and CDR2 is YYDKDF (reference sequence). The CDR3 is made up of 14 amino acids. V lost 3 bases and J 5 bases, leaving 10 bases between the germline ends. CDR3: CATSRLGQTGELFF. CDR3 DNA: TGTGCCACCAGCAGGCTTGGCCAAACCGGGGAGCTGTTTTTT.

In nucleotides, the CDR3 is TGTGCCATCAGTGGAGGGCCAGGGGAGACCCAGTACTTC. Its translation: CAISGGPGETQYF. This chain connects TRBV10-3 to TRBJ2-5; D might be TRBD1 or TRBD2, each matching 5 bases. The V gene lost 4 bases and the J gene lost 5 bases, with 11 bases spanning the gap. Germline V gene sequence: CDR1 ENHRY, CDR2 SYGVKD. The CDR3 has 13 amino acids.

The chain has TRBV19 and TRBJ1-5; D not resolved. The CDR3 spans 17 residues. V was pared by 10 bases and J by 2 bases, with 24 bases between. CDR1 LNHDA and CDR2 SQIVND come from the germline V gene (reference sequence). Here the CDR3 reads CATRVGSGLRGNQPQHF. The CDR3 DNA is TGTGCCACCCGGGTCGGCTCGGGTTTAAGGGGCAATCAGCCCCAGCATTTT.

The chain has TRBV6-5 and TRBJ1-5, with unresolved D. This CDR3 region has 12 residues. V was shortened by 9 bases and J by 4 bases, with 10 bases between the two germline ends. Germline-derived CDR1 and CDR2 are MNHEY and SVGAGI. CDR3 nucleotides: TGTGCCAGTCACGACGGGAATCAGCCCCAGCATTTT. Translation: CASHDGNQPQHF.

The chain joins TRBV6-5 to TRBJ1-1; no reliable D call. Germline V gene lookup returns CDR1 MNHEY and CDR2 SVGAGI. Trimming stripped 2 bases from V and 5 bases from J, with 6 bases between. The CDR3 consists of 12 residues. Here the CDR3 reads CASSYAATEAFF. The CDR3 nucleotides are TGTGCCAGCAGTTACGCGGCGACTGAAGCTTTCTTT.

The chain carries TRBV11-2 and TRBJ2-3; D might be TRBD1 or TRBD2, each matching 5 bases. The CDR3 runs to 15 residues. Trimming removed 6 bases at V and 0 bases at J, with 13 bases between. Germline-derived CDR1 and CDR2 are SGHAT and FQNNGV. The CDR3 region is CASRTGTASTDTQYF. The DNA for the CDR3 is TGTGCCAGCAGGACCGGGACGGCAAGCACAGATACGCAGTATTTT.

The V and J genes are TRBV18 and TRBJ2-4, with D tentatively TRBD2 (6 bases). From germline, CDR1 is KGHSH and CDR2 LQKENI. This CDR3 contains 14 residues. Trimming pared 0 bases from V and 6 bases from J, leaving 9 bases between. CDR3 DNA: TGTGCCAGCTCACCACCCGGGACTTCAAACATTCAGTACTTC. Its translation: CASSPPGTSNIQYF.

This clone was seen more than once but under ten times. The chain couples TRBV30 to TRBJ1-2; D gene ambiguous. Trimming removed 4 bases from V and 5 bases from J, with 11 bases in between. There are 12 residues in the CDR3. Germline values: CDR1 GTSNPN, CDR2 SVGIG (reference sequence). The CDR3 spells CAWTKGKYGYTF. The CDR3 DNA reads TGTGCCTGGACTAAAGGGAAGTATGGCTACACCTTC.

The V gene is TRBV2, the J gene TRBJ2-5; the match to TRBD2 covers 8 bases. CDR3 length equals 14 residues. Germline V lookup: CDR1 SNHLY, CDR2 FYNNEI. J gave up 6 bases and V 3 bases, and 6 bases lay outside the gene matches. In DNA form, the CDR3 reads TGTGCCAGCAGTGAGGGACTAGGTTGGAAGACCCAGTACTTC. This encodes CASSEGLGWKTQYF.

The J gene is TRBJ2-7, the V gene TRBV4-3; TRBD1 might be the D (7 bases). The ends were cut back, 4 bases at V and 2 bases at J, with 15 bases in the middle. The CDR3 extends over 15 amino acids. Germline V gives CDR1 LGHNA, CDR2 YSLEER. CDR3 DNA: TGCGCCAGCAGCCCCGGGCAGGGGGGAACCTACGAGCAGTACTTC. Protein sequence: CASSPGQGGTYEQYF.

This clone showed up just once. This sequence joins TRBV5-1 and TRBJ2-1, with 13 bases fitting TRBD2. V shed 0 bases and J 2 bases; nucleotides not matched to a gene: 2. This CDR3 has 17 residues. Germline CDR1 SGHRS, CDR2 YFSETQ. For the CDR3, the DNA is TGCGCCAGCAGCTTGGAGGGGACTAGCGGGACCTACAATGAGCAGTTCTTC. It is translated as CASSLEGTSGTYNEQFF.

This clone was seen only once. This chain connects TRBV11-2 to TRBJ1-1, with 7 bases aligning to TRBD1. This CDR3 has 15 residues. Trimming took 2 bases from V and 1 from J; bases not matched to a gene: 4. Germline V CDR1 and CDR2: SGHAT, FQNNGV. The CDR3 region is CASSLRGRWNTEAFF. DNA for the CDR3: TGTGCCAGCAGCTTAAGGGGGCGCTGGAACACTGAAGCTTTCTTT.

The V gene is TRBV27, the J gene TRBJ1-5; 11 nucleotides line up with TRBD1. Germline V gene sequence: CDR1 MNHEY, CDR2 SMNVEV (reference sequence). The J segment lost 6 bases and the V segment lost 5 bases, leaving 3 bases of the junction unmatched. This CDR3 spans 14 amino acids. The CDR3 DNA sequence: TGTGCCAGCAGTGGACAGGGGGCTTTTCAGCCCCAGCATTTT. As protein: CASSGQGAFQPQHF.

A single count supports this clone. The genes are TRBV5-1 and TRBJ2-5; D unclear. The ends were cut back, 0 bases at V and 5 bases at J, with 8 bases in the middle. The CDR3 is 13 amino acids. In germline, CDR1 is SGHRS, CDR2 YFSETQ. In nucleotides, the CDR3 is TGCGCCAGCAGCTTGGCCTTAGGGGAGACCCAGTACTTC. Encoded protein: CASSLALGETQYF.

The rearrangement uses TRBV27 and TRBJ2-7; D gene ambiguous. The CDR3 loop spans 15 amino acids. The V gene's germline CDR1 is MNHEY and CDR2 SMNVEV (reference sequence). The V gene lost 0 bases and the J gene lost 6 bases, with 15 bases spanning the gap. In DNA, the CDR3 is TGTGCCAGCAGTTTATCTTTCCTTGGGTACAGCGAGCAGTACTTC. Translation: CASSLSFLGYSEQYF.